A selection of T cell receptor beta chains follows, all from one sample in a study of blood T cells in healthy people across ages. TCRdb re-called the 5' RACE reads with MiXCR, one entry per CDR3 protein. The sample contains roughly 680,000 distinct CDR3 sequences, approximately 52% of which appear only once. Sequencing was done on a sample of blood. The receptors were sampled from a woman of 80 years or more in good health. The CDR3 runs from the conserved cysteine through the conserved F or W. D genes are given only for firm matches. Only part of the rows carry a size: once, few, many, or a class if the clone is expanded.

clone size: few; J gene: TRBJ2-1; V gene: TRBV18; D gene: -; CDR3 protein: CASSPRSQNEQFF; CDR3 DNA: TGTGCCAGCTCACCACGGAGCCAAAATGAGCAGTTCTTC
clone size: -; J gene: TRBJ1-1; V gene: TRBV2; D gene: -; CDR3 protein: CASKFRENTEAFF; CDR3 DNA: TGTGCCAGCAAGTTCAGGGAGAACACTGAAGCTTTCTTT
clone size: -; J gene: TRBJ1-2; V gene: TRBV5-1; D gene: TRBD1; CDR3 protein: CASSLSQGDYGYTF; CDR3 DNA: TGCGCCAGCAGCTTGTCGCAGGGGGACTATGGCTACACCTTC
clone size: many; J gene: TRBJ2-5; V gene: TRBV6-5; D gene: -; CDR3 protein: CASSYGGGNQETQYF; CDR3 DNA: TGTGCCAGCAGTTACGGTGGCGGGAACCAAGAGACCCAGTACTTC
clone size: many; J gene: TRBJ2-1; V gene: TRBV10-3; D gene: -; CDR3 protein: CAISEYLSSYNEQFF; CDR3 DNA: TGTGCCATCAGTGAGTACCTTAGCTCCTACAATGAGCAGTTCTTC
clone size: few; J gene: TRBJ2-5; V gene: TRBV5-1; D gene: -; CDR3 protein: CASSFEGETQYF; CDR3 DNA: TGCGCCAGCAGCTTTGAAGGAGAGACCCAGTACTTC
clone size: -; J gene: TRBJ2-1; V gene: TRBV5-1; D gene: TRBD1; CDR3 protein: CASSIGTVSNEQFF; CDR3 DNA: TGCGCCAGCAGCATAGGGACAGTCAGTAATGAGCAGTTCTTC
clone size: many; J gene: TRBJ2-7; V gene: TRBV10-3; D gene: -; CDR3 protein: CAISESREYEQYF; CDR3 DNA: TGTGCCATCAGTGAGTCTCGGGAGTACGAGCAGTACTTC
clone size: few; J gene: TRBJ2-3; V gene: TRBV28; D gene: TRBD2; CDR3 protein: CASSTGTSRADTQYF; CDR3 DNA: TGTGCCAGCAGTACCGGGACTAGCAGGGCAGATACGCAGTATTTT
clone size: many; J gene: TRBJ2-5; V gene: TRBV6-6; D gene: -; CDR3 protein: CASIPRGGTAKETQYF; CDR3 DNA: TGTGCCAGCATCCCCCGGGGGGGGACAGCTAAAGAGACCCAGTACTTC
clone size: -; J gene: TRBJ2-5; V gene: TRBV28; D gene: TRBD1; CDR3 protein: CASSLIGGPPLQETQYF; CDR3 DNA: TGTGCCAGCAGTTTAATAGGGGGCCCTCCCCTCCAAGAGACCCAGTACTTC
clone size: -; J gene: TRBJ2-3; V gene: TRBV20-1; D gene: -; CDR3 protein: CSATGTLTDTQYF; CDR3 DNA: TGCAGTGCAACGGGAACCCTCACAGATACGCAGTATTTT
clone size: -; J gene: TRBJ2-1; V gene: TRBV4-3; D gene: TRBD2; CDR3 protein: CASSQSRAGVSYNEQFF; CDR3 DNA: TGCGCCAGCAGCCAAAGTCGAGCGGGAGTGTCCTACAATGAGCAGTTCTTC